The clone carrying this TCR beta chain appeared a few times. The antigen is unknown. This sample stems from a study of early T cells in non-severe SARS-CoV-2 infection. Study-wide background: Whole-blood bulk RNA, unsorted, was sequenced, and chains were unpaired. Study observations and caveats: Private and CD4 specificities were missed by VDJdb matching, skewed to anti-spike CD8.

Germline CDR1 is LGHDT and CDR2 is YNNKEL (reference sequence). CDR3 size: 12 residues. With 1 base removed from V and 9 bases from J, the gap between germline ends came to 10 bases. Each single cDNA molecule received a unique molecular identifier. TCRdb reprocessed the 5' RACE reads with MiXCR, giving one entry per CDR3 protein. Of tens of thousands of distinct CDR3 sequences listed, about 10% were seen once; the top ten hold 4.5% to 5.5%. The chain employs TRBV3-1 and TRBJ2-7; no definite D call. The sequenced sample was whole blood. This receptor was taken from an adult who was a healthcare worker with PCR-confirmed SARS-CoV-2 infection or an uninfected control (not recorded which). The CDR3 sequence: CASSQVLHVQYF. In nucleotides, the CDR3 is TGTGCCAGCAGCCAAGTTCTCCATGTGCAGTACTTC.